This T cell receptor beta chain was sequenced in a study of somatic mutations in cytotoxic T cells in rheumatoid arthritis. Background on the study: At nearly 100% purity, some V beta antibody-stained T-cell populations were flow-sorted, and these included V beta1+ cells that were sequenced for TCRB.

Looked up from germline, CDR1 is LNHDA and CDR2 is SQIVND (reference sequence). V was pared by 1 base and J by 1 base, with 5 bases between. This CDR3 comprises 14 residues. Here immunoSEQ multiplex PCR was the method, and the copy in TCRdb shows in-frame clones only, minus some. This table holds approximately 20,000 clones, over 80% found once. In regard to this clone: Its antigen remains unidentified. In the same sample, other DNA sequences code for this CDR3.

Broader study findings: Over 20% of CD8+ cells belonged to the largest CD8+ clone in about an eighth of the 65 patients. The study found CD8+ clonality increased with age in rheumatoid arthritis patients, not healthy controls. A slight TRBV07 underrepresentation in rheumatoid arthritis patients was reported without multiple-comparison adjustment.

The chain employs TRBV19 and TRBJ1-5; D is ambiguous. The source of this sequence is a man younger than 35 with rheumatoid arthritis. Sequencing was carried out using CD8+ T cells sorted from blood. The DNA of the CDR3 is TGTGCCAGTAGTATAGGGCAGAGCAATCAGCCCCAGCATTTT. As protein: CASSIGQSNQPQHF.